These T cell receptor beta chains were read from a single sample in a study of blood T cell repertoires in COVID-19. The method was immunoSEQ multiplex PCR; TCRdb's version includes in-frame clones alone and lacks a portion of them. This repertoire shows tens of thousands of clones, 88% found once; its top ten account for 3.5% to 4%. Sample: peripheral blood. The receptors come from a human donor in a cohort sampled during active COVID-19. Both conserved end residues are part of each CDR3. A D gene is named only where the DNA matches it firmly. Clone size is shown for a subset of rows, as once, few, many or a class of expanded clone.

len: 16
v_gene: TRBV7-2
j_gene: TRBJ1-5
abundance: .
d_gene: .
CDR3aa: CASSLAGGRGNQPQHF
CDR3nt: TGTGCCAGCAGCTTAGCAGGAGGTAGGGGCAATCAGCCCCAGCATTTT

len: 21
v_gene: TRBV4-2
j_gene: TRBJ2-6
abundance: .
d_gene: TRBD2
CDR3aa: CASSPDPVVLAGLSGANVLTF
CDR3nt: TGTGCCAGCAGCCCGGACCCCGTCGTACTAGCGGGCCTCTCTGGGGCCAACGTCCTGACTTTC

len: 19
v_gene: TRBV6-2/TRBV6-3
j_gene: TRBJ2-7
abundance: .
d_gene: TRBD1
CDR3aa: CASSYSVTGFMVEKYEQYF
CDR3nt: TGTGCCAGCAGTTACTCGGTGACAGGGTTCATGGTAGAAAAATACGAGCAGTACTTC

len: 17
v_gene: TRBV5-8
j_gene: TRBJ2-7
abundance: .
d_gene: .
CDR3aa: CASSLWPGREAGYEQYF
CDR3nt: TGTGCCAGCAGCCTCTGGCCCGGCAGGGAGGCTGGCTACGAGCAGTACTTC

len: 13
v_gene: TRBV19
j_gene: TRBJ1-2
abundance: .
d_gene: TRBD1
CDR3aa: CASSLRQGGGYTF
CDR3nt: TGTGCCAGTAGCCTTCGACAGGGAGGTGGCTACACCTTC

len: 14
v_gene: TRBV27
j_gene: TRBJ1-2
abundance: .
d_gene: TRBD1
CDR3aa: CASSIRQGNYGYTF
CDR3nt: TGTGCCAGCAGCATCCGACAGGGAAACTATGGCTACACCTTC

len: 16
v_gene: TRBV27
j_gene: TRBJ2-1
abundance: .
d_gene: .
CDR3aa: CASSFKHPQSYNEQFF
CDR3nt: TGTGCCAGCAGTTTCAAACACCCGCAATCCTACAATGAGCAGTTCTTC

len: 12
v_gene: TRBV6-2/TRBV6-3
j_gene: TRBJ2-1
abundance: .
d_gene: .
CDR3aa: CASSPHGGEQFF
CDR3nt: TGTGCCAGCAGCCCCCACGGGGGTGAGCAGTTCTTC

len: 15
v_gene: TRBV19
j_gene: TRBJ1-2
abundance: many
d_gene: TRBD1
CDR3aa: CASSIPDDRVDGYTF
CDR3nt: TGTGCCAGTAGTATTCCGGACGACAGGGTGGATGGCTACACCTTC

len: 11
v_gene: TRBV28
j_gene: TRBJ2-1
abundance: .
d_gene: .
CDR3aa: CASSSVPEQFF
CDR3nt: TGTGCCAGCAGTTCAGTACCGGAGCAGTTCTTC

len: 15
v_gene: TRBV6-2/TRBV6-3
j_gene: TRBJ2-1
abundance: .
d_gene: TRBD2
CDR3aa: CASSQLAGGPNEQFF
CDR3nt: TGTGCCAGCAGTCAACTAGCGGGGGGACCCAATGAGCAGTTCTTC

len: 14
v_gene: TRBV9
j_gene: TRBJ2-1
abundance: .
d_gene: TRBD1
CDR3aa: CASSAPTGNNEQFF
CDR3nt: TGTGCCAGCAGCGCCCCGACAGGGAACAATGAGCAGTTCTTC

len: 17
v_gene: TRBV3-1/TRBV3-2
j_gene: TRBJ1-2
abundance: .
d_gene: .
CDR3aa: CASSQDSRGAFFYGYTF
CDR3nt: TGTGCCAGCAGCCAAGATTCCAGGGGAGCGTTTTTTTATGGCTACACCTTC

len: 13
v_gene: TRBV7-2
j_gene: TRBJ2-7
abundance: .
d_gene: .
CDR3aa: CASSRTEAYEQYF
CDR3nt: TGTGCCAGCAGTCGGACAGAAGCCTACGAGCAGTACTTC

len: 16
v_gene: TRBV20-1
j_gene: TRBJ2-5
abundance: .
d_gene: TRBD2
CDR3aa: CSASVGLAGAQETQYF
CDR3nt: TGCAGTGCTAGTGTCGGACTAGCGGGGGCCCAAGAGACCCAGTACTTC

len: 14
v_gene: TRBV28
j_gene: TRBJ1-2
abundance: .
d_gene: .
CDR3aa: CASSLSGVVGGYTF
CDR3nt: TGTGCCAGCAGTTTATCAGGGGTGGTGGGGGGCTACACCTTC

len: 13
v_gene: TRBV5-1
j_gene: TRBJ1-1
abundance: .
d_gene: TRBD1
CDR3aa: CASSFDRDTEAFF
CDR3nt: TGCGCCAGCAGCTTCGACAGGGACACTGAAGCTTTCTTT

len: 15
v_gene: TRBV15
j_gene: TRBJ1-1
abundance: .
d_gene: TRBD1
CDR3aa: CATSRKTGFETEAFF
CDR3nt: TGTGCCACCAGCCGAAAGACAGGGTTCGAAACTGAAGCTTTCTTT

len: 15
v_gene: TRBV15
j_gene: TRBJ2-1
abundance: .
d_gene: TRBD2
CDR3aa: CATSREAGGYNEQFF
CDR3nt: TGTGCCACCAGCAGAGAAGCGGGAGGTTACAATGAGCAGTTCTTC

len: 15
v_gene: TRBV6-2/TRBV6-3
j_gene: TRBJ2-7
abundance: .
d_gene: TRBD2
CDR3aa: CASSYPGLASLEQYF
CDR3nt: TGTGCCAGCAGTTACCCGGGACTAGCATCACTCGAGCAGTACTTC

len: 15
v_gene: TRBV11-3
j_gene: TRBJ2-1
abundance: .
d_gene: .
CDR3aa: CASSSDKSSYNEQFF
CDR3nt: TGTGCCAGCAGCTCGGACAAAAGCTCCTACAATGAGCAGTTCTTC

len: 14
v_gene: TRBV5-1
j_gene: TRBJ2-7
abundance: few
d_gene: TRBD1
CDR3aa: CASNLGTGSYEQYF
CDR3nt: TGCGCCAGCAACCTCGGGACAGGGTCCTACGAGCAGTACTTC

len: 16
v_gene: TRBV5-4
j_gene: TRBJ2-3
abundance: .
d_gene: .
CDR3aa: CASSFGGGAGSDTQYF
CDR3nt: TGTGCCAGCAGCTTCGGAGGGGGGGCAGGTAGCGATACGCAGTATTTT

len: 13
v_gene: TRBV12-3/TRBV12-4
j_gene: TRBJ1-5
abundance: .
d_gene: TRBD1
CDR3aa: CASRGQGNQPQHF
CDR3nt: TGTGCCAGCAGAGGACAGGGAAATCAGCCCCAGCATTTT

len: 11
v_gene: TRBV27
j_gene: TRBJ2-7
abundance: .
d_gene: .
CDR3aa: CASSFGTFEYF
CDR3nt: TGTGCCAGCAGTTTTGGGACATTCGAGTACTTC

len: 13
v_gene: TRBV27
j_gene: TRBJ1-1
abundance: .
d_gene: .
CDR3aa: CASSGRRGTEAFF
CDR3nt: TGTGCCAGCAGCGGTCGCCGGGGGACTGAAGCTTTCTTT

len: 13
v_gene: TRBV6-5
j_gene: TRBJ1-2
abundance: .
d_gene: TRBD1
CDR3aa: CASSLTGVDGYTF
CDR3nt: TGTGCCAGCAGCCTGACAGGGGTTGATGGCTACACCTTC

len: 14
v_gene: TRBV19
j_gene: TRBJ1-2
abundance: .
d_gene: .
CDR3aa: CASTLGTLDYGYTF
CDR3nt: TGTGCCAGTACCCTCGGGACTCTGGACTATGGCTACACCTTC

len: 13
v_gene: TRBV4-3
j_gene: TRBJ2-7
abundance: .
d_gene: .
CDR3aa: CASSQGYGYEQYF
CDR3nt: TGCGCCAGCAGCCAAGGTTACGGGTACGAGCAGTACTTC

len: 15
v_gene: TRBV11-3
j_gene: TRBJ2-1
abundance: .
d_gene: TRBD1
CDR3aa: CASSEGQGRYNEQFF
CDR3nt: TGTGCCAGCAGCGAGGGACAGGGGCGGTACAATGAGCAGTTCTTC

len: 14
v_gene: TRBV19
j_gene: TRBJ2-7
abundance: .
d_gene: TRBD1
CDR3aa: CASSKGQGAYEQYF
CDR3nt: TGTGCCAGTAGCAAAGGACAGGGGGCCTACGAGCAGTACTTC

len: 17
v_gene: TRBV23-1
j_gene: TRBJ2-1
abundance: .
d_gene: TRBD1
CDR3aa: CASSQSRPGQFYNEQFF
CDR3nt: TGCGCCAGCAGTCAATCTCGGCCGGGACAGTTCTACAATGAGCAGTTCTTC

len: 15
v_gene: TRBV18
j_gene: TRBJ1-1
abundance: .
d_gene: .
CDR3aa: CASSPLGPGNTEAFF
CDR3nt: TGTGCCAGCTCACCTCTCGGTCCGGGGAACACTGAAGCTTTCTTT

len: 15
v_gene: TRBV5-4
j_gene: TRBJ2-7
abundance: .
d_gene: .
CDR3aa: CASSWGLADTYEQYF
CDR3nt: TGTGCCAGCAGCTGGGGGCTAGCGGATACTTACGAGCAGTACTTC

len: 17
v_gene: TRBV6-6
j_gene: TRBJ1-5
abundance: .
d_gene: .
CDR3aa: CASSPGTISTFNQPQHF
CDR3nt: TGTGCCAGCAGTCCCGGGACAATATCTACTTTCAATCAGCCCCAGCATTTT

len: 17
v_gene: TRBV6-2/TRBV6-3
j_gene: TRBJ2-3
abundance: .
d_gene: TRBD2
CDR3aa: CASRPSGTSGMRDTQYF
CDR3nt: TGTGCCAGCAGACCTTCCGGGACTAGCGGGATGAGAGATACGCAGTATTTT

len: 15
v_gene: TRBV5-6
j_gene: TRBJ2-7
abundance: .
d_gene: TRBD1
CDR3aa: CASSLEGQGVYEQYF
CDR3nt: TGTGCCAGCAGCTTGGAGGGACAGGGGGTTTACGAGCAGTACTTC

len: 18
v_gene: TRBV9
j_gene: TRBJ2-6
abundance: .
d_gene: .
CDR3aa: CASSVGWQGPRGANVLTF
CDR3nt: TGTGCCAGCAGCGTAGGGTGGCAGGGGCCGCGGGGGGCCAACGTCCTGACTTTC

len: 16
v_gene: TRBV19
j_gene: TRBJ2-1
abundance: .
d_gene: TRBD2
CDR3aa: CASSLLAVSSYNEQFF
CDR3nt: TGTGCCAGTAGCCTGCTAGCGGTGAGCTCCTACAATGAGCAGTTCTTC

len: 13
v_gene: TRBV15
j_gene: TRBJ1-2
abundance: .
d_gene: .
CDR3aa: CATSRGRDNGYTF
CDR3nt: TGTGCCACCAGCAGAGGCAGGGACAATGGCTACACCTTC

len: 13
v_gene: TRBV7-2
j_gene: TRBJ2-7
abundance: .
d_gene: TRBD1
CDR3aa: CASSLDRGGQQYF
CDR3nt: TGTGCCAGCAGCTTAGACAGGGGTGGGCAGCAGTACTTC

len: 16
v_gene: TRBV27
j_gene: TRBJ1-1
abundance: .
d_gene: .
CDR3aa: CASSPTRHRVFGEAFF
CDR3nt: TGTGCCAGCAGTCCAACCAGACACAGGGTATTCGGTGAAGCTTTCTTT

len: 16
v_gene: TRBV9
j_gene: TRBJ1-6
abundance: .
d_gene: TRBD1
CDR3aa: CASSGQGTSYNSPLHF
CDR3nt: TGTGCCAGCAGCGGACAGGGGACCTCCTATAATTCACCCCTCCACTTT

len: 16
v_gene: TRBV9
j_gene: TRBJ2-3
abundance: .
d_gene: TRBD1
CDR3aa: CASSARDRGQTDTQYF
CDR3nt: TGTGCCAGCAGTGCCCGGGACAGGGGGCAGACAGATACGCAGTATTTT

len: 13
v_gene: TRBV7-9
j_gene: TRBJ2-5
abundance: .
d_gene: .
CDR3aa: CASSRRGQETQYF
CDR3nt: TGTGCCAGCAGTCGCCGGGGTCAAGAGACCCAGTACTTC

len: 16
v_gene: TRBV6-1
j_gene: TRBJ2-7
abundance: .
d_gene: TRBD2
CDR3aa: CASSDGFGLAGYEQYF
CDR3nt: TGTGCCAGCAGTGATGGGTTTGGGCTAGCGGGATACGAGCAGTACTTC

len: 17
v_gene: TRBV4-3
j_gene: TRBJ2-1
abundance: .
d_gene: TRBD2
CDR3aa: CASSHGTSGRANNEQFF
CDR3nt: TGCGCCAGCAGCCACGGGACTAGCGGGAGGGCAAACAATGAGCAGTTCTTC

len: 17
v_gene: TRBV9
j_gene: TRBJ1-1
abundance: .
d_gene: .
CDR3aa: CASSASPRLTVNTEAFF
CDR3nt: TGTGCCAGCAGCGCATCCCCTCGTTTGACAGTGAACACTGAAGCTTTCTTT

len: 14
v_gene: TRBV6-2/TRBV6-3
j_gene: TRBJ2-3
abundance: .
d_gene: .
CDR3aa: CASSQVGKTDTQYF
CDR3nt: TGTGCCAGCAGCCAGGTCGGGAAAACAGATACGCAGTATTTT